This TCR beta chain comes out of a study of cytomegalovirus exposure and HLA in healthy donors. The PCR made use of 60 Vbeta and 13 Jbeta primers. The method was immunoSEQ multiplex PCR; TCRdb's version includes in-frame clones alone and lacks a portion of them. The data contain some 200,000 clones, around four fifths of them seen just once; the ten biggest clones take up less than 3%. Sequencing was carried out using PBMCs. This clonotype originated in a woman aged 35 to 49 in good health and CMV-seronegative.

The CDR3 reads CASSFQLAANTGELFF. The CDR3 region has the DNA TGTGCCAGCAGCTTTCAACTAGCGGCGAACACCGGGGAGCTGTTTTTT. The chain employs TRBV5-4 and TRBJ2-2; 8 positions agree with TRBD2. The J segment lost 0 bases and the V segment lost 2 bases, leaving 3 bases of the junction unmatched. This CDR3 is 16 amino acids long. Germline V gene sequence: CDR1 SGHNT, CDR2 YYREEE (reference sequence).